A selection of T cell receptor beta chains follows, all from one sample in a study of blood T cell repertoires in COVID-19. The repertoire was sequenced with immunoSEQ multiplex PCR; TCRdb's copy has only in-frame clones and lacks some. The data hold over 150,000 clones, with 85% to 90% observed a single time. Sequenced: peripheral blood. These receptors were collected from a man in his 70s with active or convalescent COVID-19. Each CDR3 is given with its conserved first and last residue. A D gene is named only where the DNA matches it firmly. Size tells how often a clone was seen (once, few, many) or the class of an expanded clone, and some rows leave it out.

clone size: NA
J gene: TRBJ1-1
D gene: TRBD1
V gene: TRBV7-9
CDR3 length: 16
CDR3 DNA: TGTGCCAGCAGCCAACGGACAGGTGGGGGGAACACTGAAGCTTTCTTT
CDR3 protein: CASSQRTGGGNTEAFF

clone size: NA
J gene: TRBJ1-2
D gene: NA
V gene: TRBV27
CDR3 length: 13
CDR3 DNA: TGTGCCAGCAGTTTCGGGGGAGACTATGGCTACACCTTC
CDR3 protein: CASSFGGDYGYTF

clone size: NA
J gene: TRBJ2-3
D gene: TRBD1
V gene: TRBV24-1
CDR3 length: 14
CDR3 DNA: TGTGCCACCAGGGGACAGGGGCAAACAGATACGCAGTATTTT
CDR3 protein: CATRGQGQTDTQYF

clone size: NA
J gene: TRBJ1-2
D gene: TRBD1
V gene: TRBV6-2/TRBV6-3
CDR3 length: 14
CDR3 DNA: TGTGCCAGCAGTTTCATAGCGACAGGGTCCGACTACACCTTC
CDR3 protein: CASSFIATGSDYTF

clone size: NA
J gene: TRBJ1-1
D gene: NA
V gene: TRBV7-6
CDR3 length: 14
CDR3 DNA: TGTGCCAGCAGCTTCCTGGGGGCTGGGGCTGAAGCTTTCTTT
CDR3 protein: CASSFLGAGAEAFF

clone size: once
J gene: TRBJ1-2
D gene: TRBD1
V gene: TRBV5-4
CDR3 length: 14
CDR3 DNA: TGTGCCAGCAGCCTTGGGACAGGCCTCTATGGCTACACCTTC
CDR3 protein: CASSLGTGLYGYTF

clone size: NA
J gene: TRBJ1-1
D gene: NA
V gene: TRBV2
CDR3 length: 11
CDR3 DNA: TGTGCCAGCAGAGTGGGAGCTGAAGCTTTCTTT
CDR3 protein: CASRVGAEAFF

clone size: once
J gene: TRBJ2-7
D gene: TRBD1
V gene: TRBV6-2/TRBV6-3
CDR3 length: 16
CDR3 DNA: TGTGCCAGCAGTCTTCCCCCCGGGACAGGGCTTTACGAGCAGTACTTC
CDR3 protein: CASSLPPGTGLYEQYF

clone size: NA
J gene: TRBJ1-1
D gene: NA
V gene: TRBV7-2
CDR3 length: 13
CDR3 DNA: TGTGCCAGCAGCCCAGTACTAGCTTCTGAAGCTTTCTTT
CDR3 protein: CASSPVLASEAFF

clone size: NA
J gene: TRBJ2-3
D gene: NA
V gene: TRBV7-8
CDR3 length: 14
CDR3 DNA: TGTGCCAGCAGCCGAGGGGGGGACACAGATACGCAGTATTTT
CDR3 protein: CASSRGGDTDTQYF

clone size: NA
J gene: TRBJ1-1
D gene: NA
V gene: TRBV18
CDR3 length: 14
CDR3 DNA: TGTGCCAGCTCACCACCGGCTGGAGGGACTGAAGCTTTCTTT
CDR3 protein: CASSPPAGGTEAFF

clone size: few
J gene: TRBJ2-1
D gene: TRBD2
V gene: TRBV27
CDR3 length: 16
CDR3 DNA: TGTGCCAGCAGTCCCCTAACTAGCGGGGGGGCACATGAGCAGTTCTTC
CDR3 protein: CASSPLTSGGAHEQFF

clone size: NA
J gene: TRBJ1-2
D gene: NA
V gene: TRBV11-2
CDR3 length: 13
CDR3 DNA: TGTGCCAGCAGCTCGACAGGATCCTATGGCTACACCTTC
CDR3 protein: CASSSTGSYGYTF

clone size: NA
J gene: TRBJ2-3
D gene: TRBD2
V gene: TRBV18
CDR3 length: 14
CDR3 DNA: TGTGCCAGCTCCCCGCGGGAGGACGCAGATACGCAGTATTTT
CDR3 protein: CASSPREDADTQYF

clone size: NA
J gene: TRBJ1-6
D gene: TRBD1
V gene: TRBV28
CDR3 length: 13
CDR3 DNA: TGTGCCAGCAGGGCTGGACAGGGGCCACCCCTCCACTTT
CDR3 protein: CASRAGQGPPLHF

clone size: NA
J gene: TRBJ2-5
D gene: NA
V gene: TRBV19
CDR3 length: 14
CDR3 DNA: TGTGCCAGTAGTATTAGCGGTAGCTCCAAGACCCAGTACTTC
CDR3 protein: CASSISGSSKTQYF

clone size: NA
J gene: TRBJ2-7
D gene: TRBD1
V gene: TRBV5-4
CDR3 length: 15
CDR3 DNA: TGTGCCAGCAGCTTGGCGGGGACAGGGGCTTACGAGCAGTACTTC
CDR3 protein: CASSLAGTGAYEQYF

clone size: NA
J gene: TRBJ2-2
D gene: NA
V gene: TRBV27
CDR3 length: 14
CDR3 DNA: TGTGCCAGCAGTTCGGTTTCGAACACCGGGGAGCTGTTTTTT
CDR3 protein: CASSSVSNTGELFF

clone size: NA
J gene: TRBJ1-4
D gene: NA
V gene: TRBV14
CDR3 length: 15
CDR3 DNA: TGTGCCAGCAGCCAACCAGGGTGGACTAATGAAAAACTGTTTTTT
CDR3 protein: CASSQPGWTNEKLFF